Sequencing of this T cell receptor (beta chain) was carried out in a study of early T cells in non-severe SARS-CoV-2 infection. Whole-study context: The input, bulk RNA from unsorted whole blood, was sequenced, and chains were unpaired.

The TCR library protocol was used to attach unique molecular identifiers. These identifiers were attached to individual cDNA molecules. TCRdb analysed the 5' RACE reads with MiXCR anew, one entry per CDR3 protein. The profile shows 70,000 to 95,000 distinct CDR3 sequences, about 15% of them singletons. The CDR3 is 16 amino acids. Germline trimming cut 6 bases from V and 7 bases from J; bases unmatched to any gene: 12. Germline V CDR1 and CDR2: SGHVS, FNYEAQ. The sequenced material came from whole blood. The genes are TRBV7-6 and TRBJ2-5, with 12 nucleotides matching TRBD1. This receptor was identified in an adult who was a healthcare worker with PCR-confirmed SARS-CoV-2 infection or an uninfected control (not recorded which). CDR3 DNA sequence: TGTGCCAGCAGGGACGGGACAGGGGGCGTCGGTGTGACCCAGTACTTC. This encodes CASRDGTGGVGVTQYF. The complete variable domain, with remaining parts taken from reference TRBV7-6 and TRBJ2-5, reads GAGVSQSPRYKVTKRGQDVALRCDPISGHVSLYWYRQALGQGPEFLTYFNYEAQQDKSGLPNDRFSAERPEGSISTLTIQRTEQRDSAMYRCASRDGTGGVGVTQYFGPGTRLLVL.